The present entry profiles one T cell receptor beta chain with its context. The germline CDR1 and CDR2 sequences are SGHRS and YFSETQ. CDR3 length equals 13 residues. The ends were cut back, 2 bases at V and 5 bases at J, with 10 bases in the middle. These data originate in a study of blood T cell repertoires in COVID-19. Study summary: The United States, Italy and Spain were the sources of the acute and convalescent COVID-19 samples. T cells, B-cell-depleted T cells, or PBMCs supplied cDNA or gDNA.

In the source study's methods: Amplification of reference gene primers was used by the study to estimate nucleated cell counts. TCRdb keeps only in-frame clones here, not all; method: immunoSEQ multiplex PCR. V and J calls plus clone size are reproduced from that table; the DNA served to infer D and trimming. The sample holds 65,000 to 95,000 clones, under 80% seen once. This sequence originates from a human donor in a cohort sampled during active COVID-19. The sample taken for sequencing was peripheral blood. The J gene is TRBJ2-5, the V gene TRBV5-1; D may be TRBD1 (5 bases). The CDR3 is CASSLRSGETQYF. Here the CDR3 DNA reads TGCGCCAGCAGCTTACGGTCAGGGGAGACCCAGTACTTC.